The clone carrying this T cell receptor (beta chain) has just one count. In germline, CDR1 is MNHEY, CDR2 SMNVEV (reference sequence). V dropped 8 bases and J dropped 3; count of bases not matched to a gene: 14. CDR3 length: 16 amino acids. This sample was included in a study of T cell changes during pregnancy in multiple sclerosis. Sequencing used immunoSEQ multiplex PCR; TCRdb keeps in-frame clones, though not all of them. The sample includes around 130,000 clones, approximately 95% seen only once; the top ten take less than 7.5%. V and J are TRBV27 and TRBJ2-3, with 7 bases that match TRBD1. This TCR was sampled from a female donor with multiple sclerosis, enrolled in a pregnancy study. The material sequenced was peripheral blood, taken before pregnancy. As DNA, the CDR3 is TGTGCCAGCGGAACGTCAGCGACAGGGCCGACAGATACGCAGTATTTT. Translated: CASGTSATGPTDTQYF.